This TCR beta chain was recorded in a study of T cells after yellow fever vaccination. Study findings and constraints: The CD4 and CD8 compartments had a small share of their clonotypes in common. Most primary-vaccination clones reappeared after the booster (about 97% CD4, approximately 88% CD8).

The study made its TCR cDNA through 5'RACE template switching. That step introduced a universal primer site along with UMIs. TCRdb processed the 5' RACE reads anew with MiXCR; each CDR3 protein has one entry. The data contain some 340,000 distinct CDR3 sequences, over 4% of them seen just once; the ten biggest clones take up around 23%. V was cut by 2 bases and J by 10 bases, with 17 bases left in between. This CDR3 has 14 residues. The germline CDR1 and CDR2 sequences are MNHEY and SVGEGT. Of note for this clonotype: Its specificity is not known.

The clonotype comes from a man aged 18 to 29 who received the YFV17D yellow fever vaccine. The material was PBMCs, obtained 5 days after the yellow fever booster vaccination. The rearrangement uses TRBV6-2 or TRBV6-3 and TRBJ1-1; D gene unclear. The CDR3 protein is CASSYVGSTLLAFF. As DNA, the CDR3 is TGTGCCAGCAGTTACGTGGGGTCGACCCTCCTAGCTTTCTTT.